A single sample gave rise to the 16 T cell receptor beta chains below, sequenced in a study of HIV-infected children after antiretroviral therapy interruption. RNA-based 3' RACE libraries used unique molecular identifiers. TCRdb re-called the 3' RACE reads through MiXCR, storing one row per CDR3 protein. The sample records around 50,000 distinct CDR3 sequences, roughly 4.5% being singletons. Noted treatment: PENTA 11 planned treatment interruption arm or continuous ART arm. Sequenced material: CD45RA+ CD4+ T cells from PBMCs, pooled from several time points, taken from a donor given antiretroviral therapy, either interrupted or continuous. Subset here: naive CD4+ CD45RA+ CD45RO- T cells. These receptors came from a pool of human donors with HIV.

This clonotype was recorded many times. This chain uses TRBV25-1 with TRBJ2-7; D gene unclear. Deletions cut 6 bases from V and 7 bases from J, with 13 bases between. The germline CDR1 and CDR2 sequences are MGHDK and SYGVNS. There are 12 residues in the CDR3. Here the CDR3 reads CASSRALREQYF. Here the CDR3 DNA reads TGTGCCAGCAGCCGGGCCCTCAGGGAGCAGTACTTC.

This sequence joins TRBV2 and TRBJ1-1; D gene ambiguous. This CDR3 comprises 13 residues. Trimming removed 9 bases from V and 0 bases from J, with 11 bases in between. CDR1 is SNHLY, CDR2 FYNNEI, per germline. Here the CDR3 reads CARSVEMNTEAFF. The DNA for the CDR3 is TGTGCCAGGTCCGTGGAAATGAACACTGAAGCTTTCTTT.

This clonotype has a count of ten or more. This sequence joins TRBV12-3 or TRBV12-4 and TRBJ1-1; D gene unclear. Trimming took off 6 bases at V and 1 base at J, with 6 bases between the two ends. The length of the CDR3 is 12 residues. CDR3 protein: CASRHGNTEAFF. In DNA, the CDR3 is TGTGCCAGCAGACACGGGAACACTGAAGCTTTCTTT.

This clonotype was counted at least ten times. This rearrangement joins TRBV29-1 to TRBJ1-2; a weak D match, TRBD1 (6 bases). V lost 6 bases to trimming and J lost 8 bases, with 16 bases between them. The CDR3 is 12 residues long. Germline assignment: CDR1 SQVTM and CDR2 ANQGSEA. As DNA, the CDR3 is TGCAGCGTGGGGGAGGCAGGGGAAGGCTACACCTTC. Translation: CSVGEAGEGYTF.

This clonotype was found many times. This sequence joins TRBV7-9 and TRBJ1-4; no definite D call. V lost 3 bases, J lost 3 bases, and 5 bases lay in between. There are 13 residues in the CDR3. Germline values: CDR1 SEHNR, CDR2 FQNEAQ (reference sequence). The CDR3 region has the DNA TGTGCCAGCAGCTTCACAGCTAATGAAAAACTGTTTTTT. This gives the protein CASSFTANEKLFF.

The chain is built from TRBV20-1 and TRBJ2-7; D perhaps matches TRBD1 (5 bases). The V and J ends lost 2 bases and 1 base respectively, with 12 bases between them. The CDR3 is 14 residues long. The germline CDR1 and CDR2 sequences are DFQATT and SNEGSKA (reference sequence). The CDR3 protein is CSARQGVFSYEQYF. DNA of the CDR3: TGCAGTGCTAGACAAGGGGTCTTTTCCTACGAGCAGTACTTC.

This clonotype was counted ten times or more. The rearrangement uses TRBV2 and TRBJ2-1; weak D call: TRBD1 (5 bases). This CDR3 spans 13 amino acids. Germline CDR1 is SNHLY and CDR2 is FYNNEI. V lost 4 bases and J lost 5, with 9 bases in between. The DNA for the CDR3 is TGTGCCAGCAGTGGATTGACAGACAATGAGCAGTTCTTC. Translated: CASSGLTDNEQFF.

This clonotype is labeled as medium-sized. This chain uses TRBV11-3 with TRBJ2-7; D tentatively fits TRBD1 or TRBD2 (5 bases each). The ends were cut back, 5 bases at V and 1 base at J, with 18 bases in the middle. This CDR3 region has 16 residues. CDR1 is SGHNT and CDR2 is YENEEA in the germline V gene. In DNA form, the CDR3 reads TGTGCCAGCAGCGGGGGTTGGCCAGCGGAGTCCTACGAGCAGTACTTC. Translated: CASSGGWPAESYEQYF.

By share, this clonotype ranks as medium-sized. V is TRBV20-1 and J is TRBJ1-5; D ambiguous. Germline assignment: CDR1 DFQATT and CDR2 SNEGSKA (reference sequence). This CDR3 region has 14 residues. V gave up 3 bases and J gave up 4 bases, with 13 bases separating them. This CDR3 is CSASVLYGNQPQHF. DNA of the CDR3: TGCAGTGCTAGTGTTTTGTACGGGAATCAGCCCCAGCATTTT.

Many counts were recorded for this clonotype. The chain joins TRBV3-1 to TRBJ1-2, with TRBD1 matching 7 bases. The CDR3 is 14 amino acids. The J segment lost 8 bases and the V segment lost 4 bases, leaving 10 bases of the junction unmatched. CDR1 is LGHDT and CDR2 is YNNKEL in the germline V gene (reference sequence). CDR3 loop: CASSPQDRMRGYTF. The CDR3 DNA sequence: TGTGCCAGCAGCCCACAGGACAGGATGAGGGGCTACACCTTC.

This clonotype occurred a few times. This sequence joins TRBV5-1 and TRBJ1-1; D possibly corresponds to TRBD1 (5 bases). The germline V gene encodes CDR1 SGHRS and CDR2 YFSETQ. The V end lost 0 bases, the J end lost 8 bases, and 8 bases lay between the germline ends. The CDR3 contains 12 residues. The CDR3 protein is CASSLGGLEAFF. DNA of the CDR3: TGCGCCAGCAGCTTGGGGGGGTTGGAAGCTTTCTTT.

The genes are TRBV20-1 and TRBJ1-2; TRBD1 might be the D (5 bases). Deletions cut 3 bases from V and 3 bases from J, with 8 bases between. The length of the CDR3 is 12 residues. Germline CDR1 is DFQATT and CDR2 is SNEGSKA (reference sequence). CDR3 region: CSASRRDYGYTF. The CDR3 DNA follows: TGCAGTGCTAGCCGCAGGGACTATGGCTACACCTTC.

Many counts were recorded for this clonotype. The chain joins TRBV29-1 to TRBJ2-2; 8 nucleotides line up with TRBD1. With 6 bases clipped from V and 3 bases from J, the junction kept 3 bases outside the gene matches. There are 13 residues in the CDR3. CDR1 and CDR2 from the germline V gene are SQVTM and ANQGSEA. DNA of the CDR3: TGCAGCGTGGACAGGGAGGACACCGGGGAGCTGTTTTTT. As protein: CSVDREDTGELFF.

This clonotype was recorded many times. The chain combines TRBV28 with TRBJ2-7, with a tentative D call TRBD2 (7 bases). This CDR3 contains 14 residues. The V end was cut by 6 bases, the J end by 6 bases, with 18 bases between. Germline loops: CDR1 MDHEN, CDR2 SYDVKM. CDR3 in DNA: TGTGCCAGCAGCCCTCCGGGGGGCTTTGGCGAGCAGTACTTC. Encoded protein: CASSPPGGFGEQYF.

This clonotype was counted many times. The chain combines TRBV5-6 with TRBJ2-3, with a tentative D call TRBD1 (5 bases). CDR3 length equals 15 residues. Trimming took off 1 base at V and 0 bases at J, with 9 bases between the two ends. Germline V lookup: CDR1 SGHDT, CDR2 YYEEEE. CDR3 sequence: CASSLRPGSTDTQYF. Written as DNA, the CDR3 is TGTGCCAGCAGCTTGCGGCCAGGGAGCACAGATACGCAGTATTTT.

This clonotype was seen repeatedly, ten times or more. The V call is TRBV12-3 or TRBV12-4, the J call TRBJ2-7, with D maybe TRBD2 (7 bases). There are 14 residues in the CDR3. Between the trimmed V and J ends, which lost 0 bases and 4 bases, there was a span of 10 bases. The CDR3 DNA reads TGTGCCAGCAGTTTAGCGGGGGGGCGGTACGAGCAGTACTTC. Protein: CASSLAGGRYEQYF.